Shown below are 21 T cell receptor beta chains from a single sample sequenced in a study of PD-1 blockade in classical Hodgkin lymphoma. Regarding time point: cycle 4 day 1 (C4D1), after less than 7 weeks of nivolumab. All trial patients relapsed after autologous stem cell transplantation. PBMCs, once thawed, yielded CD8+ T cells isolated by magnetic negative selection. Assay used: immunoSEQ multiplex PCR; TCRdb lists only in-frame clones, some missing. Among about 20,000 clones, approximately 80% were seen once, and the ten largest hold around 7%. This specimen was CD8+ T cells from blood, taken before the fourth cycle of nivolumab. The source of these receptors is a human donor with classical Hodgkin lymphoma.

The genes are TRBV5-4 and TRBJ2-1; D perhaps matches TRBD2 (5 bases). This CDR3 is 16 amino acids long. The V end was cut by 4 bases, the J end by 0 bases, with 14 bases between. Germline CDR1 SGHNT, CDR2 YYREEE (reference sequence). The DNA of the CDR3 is TGTGCCAGCAGCAACGGCGGGTTGACCTCCTACAATGAGCAGTTCTTC. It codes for CASSNGGLTSYNEQFF. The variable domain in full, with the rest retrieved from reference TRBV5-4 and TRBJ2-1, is ETGVTQSPTHLIKTRGQQVTLRCSSQSGHNTVSWYQQALGQGPQFIFQYYREEENGRGNFPPRFSGLQFPNYSSELNVNALELDDSALYLCASSNGGLTSYNEQFFGPGTRLTVL.

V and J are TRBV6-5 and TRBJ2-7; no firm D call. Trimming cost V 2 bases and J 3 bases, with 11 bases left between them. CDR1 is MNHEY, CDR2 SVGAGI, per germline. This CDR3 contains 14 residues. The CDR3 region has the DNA TGTGCCAGCAGTTACGAAGCCGGAATCTACGAGCAGTACTTC. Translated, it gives CASSYEAGIYEQYF.

CDR3 loop: CASSFGDRGYTEAFF. DNA of the CDR3: TGTGCCAGCAGCTTTGGCGACAGGGGATACACTGAAGCTTTCTTT. This chain joins TRBV5-4 and TRBJ1-1; TRBD1 matches at 8 bases. V lost 2 bases to trimming and J lost 3 bases; unmatched junction nucleotides: 6. The CDR3 spans 15 residues. CDR1 and CDR2 (germline): SGHNT, YYREEE (reference sequence).

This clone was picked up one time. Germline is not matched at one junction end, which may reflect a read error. CDR3 nucleotides: TGTGCCGGCAGCCAAGGTTCACAGGGGGCTTACGAGCAGTACTTC. This translates into CAGSQGSQGAYEQYF. This chain links TRBV4-2 with TRBJ2-7, with 9 bases matching TRBD1. The CDR3 length is 15 residues. CDR1 is LGHNA, CDR2 YNFKEQ, per germline.

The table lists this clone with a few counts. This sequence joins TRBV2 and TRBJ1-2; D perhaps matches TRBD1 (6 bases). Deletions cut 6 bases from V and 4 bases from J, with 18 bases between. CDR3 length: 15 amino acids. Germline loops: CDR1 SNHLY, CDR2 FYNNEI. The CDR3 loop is CASREKWDNFYGYTF. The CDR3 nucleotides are TGTGCCAGCAGGGAAAAATGGGACAATTTCTATGGCTACACCTTC.

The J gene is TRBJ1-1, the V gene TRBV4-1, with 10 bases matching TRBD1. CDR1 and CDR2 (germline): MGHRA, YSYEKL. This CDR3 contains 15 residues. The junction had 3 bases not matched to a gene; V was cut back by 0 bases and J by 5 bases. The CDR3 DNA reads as TGCGCCAGCAGCCAAGAGGGACAGGGGCTGACTGAAGCTTTCTTT. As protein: CASSQEGQGLTEAFF.

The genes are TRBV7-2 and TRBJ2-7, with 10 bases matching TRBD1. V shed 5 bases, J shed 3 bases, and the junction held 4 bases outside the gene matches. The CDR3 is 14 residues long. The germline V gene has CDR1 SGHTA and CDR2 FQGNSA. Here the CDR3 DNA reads TGTGCCAGCAGCCCTGGGGACAGGGGCTACGAGCAGTACTTC. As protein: CASSPGDRGYEQYF.

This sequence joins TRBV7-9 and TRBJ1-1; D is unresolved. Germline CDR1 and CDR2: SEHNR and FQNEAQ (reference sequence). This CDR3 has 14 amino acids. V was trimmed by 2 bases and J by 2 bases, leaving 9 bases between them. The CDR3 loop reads CASSLRRENTEAFF. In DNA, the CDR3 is TGTGCCAGCAGCTTAAGGAGGGAAAACACTGAAGCTTTCTTT.

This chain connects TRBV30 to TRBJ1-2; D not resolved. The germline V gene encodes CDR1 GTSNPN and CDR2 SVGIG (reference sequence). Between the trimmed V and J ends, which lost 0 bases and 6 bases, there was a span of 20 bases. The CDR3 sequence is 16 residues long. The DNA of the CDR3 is TGTGCCTGGAGTGTACGGGAGGTGGGGAAAGAGAATGGCTACACCTTC. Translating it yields CAWSVREVGKENGYTF.

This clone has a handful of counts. DNA for the CDR3: TGTGCCAGCAGTTACTCTGACAGGGTCAACGAGCAGTACTTC. Residues: CASSYSDRVNEQYF. This rearrangement joins TRBV6-5 to TRBJ2-7, with TRBD1 matching 7 bases. The CDR3 spans 14 residues. J was trimmed by 5 bases and V by 0 bases; bases with no gene match: 4. Germline CDR1 reads MNHEY; CDR2 reads SVGAGI.

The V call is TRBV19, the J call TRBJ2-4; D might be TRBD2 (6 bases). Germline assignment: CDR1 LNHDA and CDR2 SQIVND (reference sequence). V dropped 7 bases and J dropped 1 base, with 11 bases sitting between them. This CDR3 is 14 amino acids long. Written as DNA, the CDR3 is TGTGCCAGTACGGGAGCCTACGCCAAAAACATTCAGTACTTC. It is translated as CASTGAYAKNIQYF.

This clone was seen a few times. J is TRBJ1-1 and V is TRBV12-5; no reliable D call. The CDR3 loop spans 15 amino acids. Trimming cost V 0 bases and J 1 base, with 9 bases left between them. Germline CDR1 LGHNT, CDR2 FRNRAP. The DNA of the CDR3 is TGTGCTAGTGGTTTGGTACTCGGGGAGAACACTGAAGCTTTCTTT. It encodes CASGLVLGENTEAFF.

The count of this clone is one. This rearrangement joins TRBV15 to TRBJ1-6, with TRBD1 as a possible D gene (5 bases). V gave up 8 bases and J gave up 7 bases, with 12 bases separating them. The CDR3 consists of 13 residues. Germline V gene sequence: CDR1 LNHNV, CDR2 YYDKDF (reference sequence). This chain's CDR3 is CATSGTVNSPLHF. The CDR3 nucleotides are TGTGCCACCTCCGGGACGGTCAATTCACCCCTCCACTTT.

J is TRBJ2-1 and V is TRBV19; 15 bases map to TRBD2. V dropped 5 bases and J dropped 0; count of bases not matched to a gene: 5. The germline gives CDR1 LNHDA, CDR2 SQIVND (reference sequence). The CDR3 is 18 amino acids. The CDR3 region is CASSPGLAGGSSYNEQFF. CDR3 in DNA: TGTGCCAGTAGTCCGGGACTAGCGGGGGGTAGCTCCTACAATGAGCAGTTCTTC. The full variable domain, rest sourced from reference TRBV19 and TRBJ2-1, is DGGITQSPKYLFRKEGQNVTLSCEQNLNHDAMYWYRQDPGQGLRLIYYSQIVNDFQKGDIAEGYSVSREKKESFPLTVTSAQKNPTAFYLCASSPGLAGGSSYNEQFFGPGTRLTVL.

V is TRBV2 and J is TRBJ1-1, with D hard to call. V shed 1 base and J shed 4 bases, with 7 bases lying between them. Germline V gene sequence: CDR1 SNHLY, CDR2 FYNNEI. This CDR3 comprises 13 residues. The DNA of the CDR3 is TGTGCCAGCAGTGAAGTTGTGGGCACTGAAGCTTTCTTT. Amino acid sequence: CASSEVVGTEAFF.

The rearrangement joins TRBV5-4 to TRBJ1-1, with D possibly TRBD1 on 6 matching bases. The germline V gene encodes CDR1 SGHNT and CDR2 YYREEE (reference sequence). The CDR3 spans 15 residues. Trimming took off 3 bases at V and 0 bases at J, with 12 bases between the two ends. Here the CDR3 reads CASSWGASMNTEAFF. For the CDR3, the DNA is TGTGCCAGCAGCTGGGGGGCCAGCATGAACACTGAAGCTTTCTTT.

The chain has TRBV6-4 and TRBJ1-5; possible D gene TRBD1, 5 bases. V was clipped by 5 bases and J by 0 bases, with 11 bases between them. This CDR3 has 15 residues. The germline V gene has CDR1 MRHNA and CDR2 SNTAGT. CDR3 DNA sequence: TGTGCCAGCAGTCCGGGGGTAAATAGCAATCAGCCCCAGCATTTT. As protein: CASSPGVNSNQPQHF.

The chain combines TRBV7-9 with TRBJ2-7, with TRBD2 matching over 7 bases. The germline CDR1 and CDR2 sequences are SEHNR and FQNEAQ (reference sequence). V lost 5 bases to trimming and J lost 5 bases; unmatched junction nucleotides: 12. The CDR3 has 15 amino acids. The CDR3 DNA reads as TGTGCCAGCAGCCCAGATTCCGGGGGGAGGGACGAGCAGTACTTC. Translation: CASSPDSGGRDEQYF.

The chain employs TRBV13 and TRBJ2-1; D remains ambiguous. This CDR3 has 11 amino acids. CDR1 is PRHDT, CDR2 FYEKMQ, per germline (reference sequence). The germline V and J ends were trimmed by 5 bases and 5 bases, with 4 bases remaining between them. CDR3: CASSLNNEQFF. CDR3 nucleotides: TGTGCCAGCAGCCTCAACAATGAGCAGTTCTTC.

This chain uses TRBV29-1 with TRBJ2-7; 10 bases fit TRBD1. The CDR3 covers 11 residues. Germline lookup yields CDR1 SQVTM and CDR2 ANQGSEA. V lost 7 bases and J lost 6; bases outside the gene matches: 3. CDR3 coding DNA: TGCAGCGGGGACAGGGGCGGCGAGCAGTACTTC. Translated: CSGDRGGEQYF.

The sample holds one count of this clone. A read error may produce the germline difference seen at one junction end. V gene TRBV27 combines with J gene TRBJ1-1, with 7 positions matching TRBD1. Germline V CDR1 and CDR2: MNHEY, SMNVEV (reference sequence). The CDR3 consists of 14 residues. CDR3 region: CASSLYRGAWEAFF. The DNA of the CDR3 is TGTGCCAGCAGCTTATACAGGGGAGCCTGGGAGGCTTTCTTT.